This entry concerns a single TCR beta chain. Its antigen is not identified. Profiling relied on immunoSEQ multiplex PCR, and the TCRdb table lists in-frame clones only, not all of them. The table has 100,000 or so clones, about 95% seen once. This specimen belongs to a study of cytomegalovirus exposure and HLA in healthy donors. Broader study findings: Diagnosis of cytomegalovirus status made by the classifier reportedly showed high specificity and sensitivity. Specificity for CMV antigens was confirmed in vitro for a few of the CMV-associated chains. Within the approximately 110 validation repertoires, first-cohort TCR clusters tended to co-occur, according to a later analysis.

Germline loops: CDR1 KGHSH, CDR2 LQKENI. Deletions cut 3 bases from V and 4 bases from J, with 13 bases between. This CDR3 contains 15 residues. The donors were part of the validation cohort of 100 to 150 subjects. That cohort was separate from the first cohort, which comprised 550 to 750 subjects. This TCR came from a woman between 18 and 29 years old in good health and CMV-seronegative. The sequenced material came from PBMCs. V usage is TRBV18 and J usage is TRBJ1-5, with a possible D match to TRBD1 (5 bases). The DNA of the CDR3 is TGTGCCAGCTCACCGGGTGACAGCCTAAATCAGCCCCAGCATTTT. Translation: CASSPGDSLNQPQHF.